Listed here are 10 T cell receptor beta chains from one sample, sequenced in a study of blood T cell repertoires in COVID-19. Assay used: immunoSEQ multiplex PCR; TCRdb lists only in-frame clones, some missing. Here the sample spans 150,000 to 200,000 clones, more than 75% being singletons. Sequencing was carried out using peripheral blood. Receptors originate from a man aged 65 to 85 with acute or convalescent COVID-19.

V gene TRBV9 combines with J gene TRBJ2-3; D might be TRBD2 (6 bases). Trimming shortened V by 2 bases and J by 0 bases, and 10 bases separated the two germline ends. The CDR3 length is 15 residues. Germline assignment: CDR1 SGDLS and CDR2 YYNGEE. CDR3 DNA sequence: TGTGCCAGCAGCGTGTGGAGGGGCAGCACAGATACGCAGTATTTT. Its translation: CASSVWRGSTDTQYF. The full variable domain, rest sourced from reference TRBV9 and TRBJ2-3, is DSGVTQTPKHLITATGQRVTLRCSPRSGDLSVYWYQQSLDQGLQFLIQYYNGEERAKGNILERFSAQQFPDLHSELNLSSLELGDSALYFCASSVWRGSTDTQYFGPGTRLTVL.

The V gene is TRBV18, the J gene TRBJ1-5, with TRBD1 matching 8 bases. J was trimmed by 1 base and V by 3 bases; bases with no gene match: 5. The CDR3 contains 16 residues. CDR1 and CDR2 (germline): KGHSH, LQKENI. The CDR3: CASSPQTGGSNQPQHF. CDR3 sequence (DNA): TGTGCCAGCTCACCTCAAACAGGGGGGAGCAATCAGCCCCAGCATTTT.

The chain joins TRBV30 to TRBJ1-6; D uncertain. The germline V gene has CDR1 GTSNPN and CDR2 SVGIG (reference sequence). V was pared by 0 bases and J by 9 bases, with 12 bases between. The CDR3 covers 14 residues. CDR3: CAWSVLGSSSPLHF. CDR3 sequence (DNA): TGTGCCTGGAGTGTACTGGGCTCAAGTTCACCCCTCCACTTT.

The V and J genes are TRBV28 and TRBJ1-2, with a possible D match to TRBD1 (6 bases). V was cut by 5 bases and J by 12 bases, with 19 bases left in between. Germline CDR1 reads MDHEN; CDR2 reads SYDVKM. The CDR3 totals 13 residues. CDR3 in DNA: TGTGCCAGCAGTCCGACCGGGACACTAATTCACACCTTC. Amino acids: CASSPTGTLIHTF.

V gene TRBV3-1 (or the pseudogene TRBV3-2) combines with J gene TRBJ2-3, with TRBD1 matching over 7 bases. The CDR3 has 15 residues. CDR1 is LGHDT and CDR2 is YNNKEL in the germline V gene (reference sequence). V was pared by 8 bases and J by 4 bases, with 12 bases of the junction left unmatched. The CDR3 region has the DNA TGTGCCAGCTCCCCTGACACAGGGGTTGCAGATACGCAGTATTTT. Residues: CASSPDTGVADTQYF.

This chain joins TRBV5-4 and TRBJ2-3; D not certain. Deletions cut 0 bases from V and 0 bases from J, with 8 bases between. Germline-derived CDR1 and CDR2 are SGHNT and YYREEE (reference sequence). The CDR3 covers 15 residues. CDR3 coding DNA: TGTGCCAGCAGCTTGGGGCGGTCTAGCACAGATACGCAGTATTTT. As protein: CASSLGRSSTDTQYF.

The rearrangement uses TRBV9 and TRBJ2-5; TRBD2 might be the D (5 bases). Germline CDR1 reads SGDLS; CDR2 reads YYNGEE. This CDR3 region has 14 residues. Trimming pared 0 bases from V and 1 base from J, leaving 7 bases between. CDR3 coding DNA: TGTGCCAGCAGCGTAGCGGGGATCCAAGAGACCCAGTACTTC. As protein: CASSVAGIQETQYF.

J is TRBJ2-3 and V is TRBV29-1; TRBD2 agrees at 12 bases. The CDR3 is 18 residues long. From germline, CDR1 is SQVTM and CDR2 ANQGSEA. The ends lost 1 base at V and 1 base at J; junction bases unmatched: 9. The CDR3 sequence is CSVEGKSSGRGGTDTQYF. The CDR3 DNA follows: TGCAGCGTTGAAGGGAAGTCTAGCGGGAGGGGCGGCACAGATACGCAGTATTTT.

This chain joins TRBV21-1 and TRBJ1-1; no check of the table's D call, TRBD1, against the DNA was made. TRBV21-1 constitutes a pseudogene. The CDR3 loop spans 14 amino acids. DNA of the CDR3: TGTGCCAGCAGTGGCGGACAGCTGAACACTGAAGCTTTCTTT. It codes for CASSGGQLNTEAFF.

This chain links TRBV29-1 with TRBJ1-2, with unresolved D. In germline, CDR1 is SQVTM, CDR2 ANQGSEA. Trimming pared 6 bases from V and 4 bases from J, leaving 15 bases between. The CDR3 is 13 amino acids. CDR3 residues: CSVFLVDSYGYTF. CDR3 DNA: TGCAGCGTGTTTTTGGTAGACTCCTATGGCTACACCTTC.